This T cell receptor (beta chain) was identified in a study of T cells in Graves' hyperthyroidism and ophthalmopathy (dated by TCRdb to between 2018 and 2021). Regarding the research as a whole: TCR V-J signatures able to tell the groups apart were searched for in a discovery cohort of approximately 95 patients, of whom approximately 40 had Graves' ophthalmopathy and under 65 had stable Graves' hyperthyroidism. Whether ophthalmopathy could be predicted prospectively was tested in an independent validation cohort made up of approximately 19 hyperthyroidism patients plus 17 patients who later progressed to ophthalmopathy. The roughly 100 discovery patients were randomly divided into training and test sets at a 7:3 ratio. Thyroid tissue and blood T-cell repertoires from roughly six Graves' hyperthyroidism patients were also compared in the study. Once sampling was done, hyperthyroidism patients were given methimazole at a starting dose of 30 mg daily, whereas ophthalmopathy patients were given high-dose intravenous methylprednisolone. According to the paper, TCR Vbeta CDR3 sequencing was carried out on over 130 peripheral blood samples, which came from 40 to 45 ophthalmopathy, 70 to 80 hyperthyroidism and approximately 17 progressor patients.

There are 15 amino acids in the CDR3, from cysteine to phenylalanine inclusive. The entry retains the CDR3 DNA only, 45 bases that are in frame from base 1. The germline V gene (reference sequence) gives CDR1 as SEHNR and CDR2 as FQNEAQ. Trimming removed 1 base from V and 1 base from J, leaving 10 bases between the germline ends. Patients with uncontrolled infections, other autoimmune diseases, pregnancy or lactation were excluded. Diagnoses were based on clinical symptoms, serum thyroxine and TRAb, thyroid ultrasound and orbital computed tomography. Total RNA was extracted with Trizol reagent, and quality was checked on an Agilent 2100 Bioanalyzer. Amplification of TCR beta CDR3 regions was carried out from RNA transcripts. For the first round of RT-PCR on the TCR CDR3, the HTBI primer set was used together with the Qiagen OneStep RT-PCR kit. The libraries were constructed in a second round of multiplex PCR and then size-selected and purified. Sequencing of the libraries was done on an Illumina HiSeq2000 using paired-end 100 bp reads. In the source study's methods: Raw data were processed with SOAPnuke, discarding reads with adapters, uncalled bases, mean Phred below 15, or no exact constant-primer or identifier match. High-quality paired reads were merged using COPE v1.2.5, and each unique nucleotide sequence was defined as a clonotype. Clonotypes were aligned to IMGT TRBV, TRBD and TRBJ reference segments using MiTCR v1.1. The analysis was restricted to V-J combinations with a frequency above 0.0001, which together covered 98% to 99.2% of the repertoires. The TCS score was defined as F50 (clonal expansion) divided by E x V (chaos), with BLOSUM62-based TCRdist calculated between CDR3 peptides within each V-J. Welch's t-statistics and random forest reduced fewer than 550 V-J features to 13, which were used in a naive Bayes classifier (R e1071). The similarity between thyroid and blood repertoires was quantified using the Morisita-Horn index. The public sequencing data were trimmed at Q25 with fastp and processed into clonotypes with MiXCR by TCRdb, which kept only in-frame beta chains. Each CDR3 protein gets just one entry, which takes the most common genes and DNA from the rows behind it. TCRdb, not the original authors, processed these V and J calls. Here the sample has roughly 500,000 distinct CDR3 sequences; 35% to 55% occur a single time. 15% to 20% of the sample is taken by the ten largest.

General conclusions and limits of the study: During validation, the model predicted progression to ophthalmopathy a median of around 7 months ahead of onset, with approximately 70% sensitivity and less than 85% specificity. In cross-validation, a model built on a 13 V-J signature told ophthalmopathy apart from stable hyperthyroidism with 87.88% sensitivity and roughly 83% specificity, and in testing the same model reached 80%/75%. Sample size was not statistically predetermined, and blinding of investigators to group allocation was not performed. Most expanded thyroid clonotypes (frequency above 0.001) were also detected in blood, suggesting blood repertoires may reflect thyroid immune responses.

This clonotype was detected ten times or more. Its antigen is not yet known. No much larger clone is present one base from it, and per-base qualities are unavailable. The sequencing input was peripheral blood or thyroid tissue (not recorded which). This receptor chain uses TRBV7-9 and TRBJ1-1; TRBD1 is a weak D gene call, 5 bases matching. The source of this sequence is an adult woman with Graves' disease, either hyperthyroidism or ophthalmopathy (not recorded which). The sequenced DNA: TGTGCCAGCAGCTTAGTTTACAGGAAGAACACTGAAGCTTTCTTT. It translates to CASSLVYRKNTEAFF.